The rows below give T cell receptor beta chains drawn from one sample of a study of blood T cell repertoires in COVID-19. The assay was immunoSEQ multiplex PCR, and TCRdb's table has in-frame clones only and misses some. The data contain around 200,000 clones, roughly 80% of them singletons. The sequenced material came from peripheral blood. Every receptor here comes from a human donor in a cohort sampled during active COVID-19. Both conserved end residues are part of each CDR3. The D gene is left open where the match is weak. Size is stated for part of the rows, as once, few or many counts, or as a class when the clone is expanded.

v_call	d_call	clone_size	j_call	cdr3_aa	cdr3_nt
TRBV19	TRBD1	NA	TRBJ2-7	CASSISSGQAYSYEQYF	TGTGCCAGTAGTATCTCCAGCGGACAGGCTTACTCCTACGAGCAGTACTTC
TRBV11-2	TRBD1	NA	TRBJ1-2	CASSLRQGSYGYTF	TGTGCCAGCAGCTTAAGACAGGGGAGCTATGGCTACACCTTC
TRBV7-8	TRBD2	NA	TRBJ2-1	CASSQLPAGTSGGFLHTREALFF	TGTGCCAGCAGCCAACTCCCCGCCGGGACTAGCGGGGGGTTTCTCCATACCCGTGAGGCGTTGTTCTTC
TRBV5-1	TRBD1	NA	TRBJ2-5	CASSSTVQGPQETQYF	TGCGCCAGCAGCTCGACGGTACAGGGGCCACAAGAGACCCAGTACTTC
TRBV7-8	NA	NA	TRBJ1-4	CASSFGGNEKLFF	TGTGCCAGCAGCTTCGGCGGGAATGAAAAACTGTTTTTT
TRBV7-7	TRBD1	NA	TRBJ2-1	CASSKTGGVHNEQFF	TGTGCTAGCAGCAAAACAGGGGGAGTCCACAATGAGCAGTTCTTC
TRBV27	TRBD2	NA	TRBJ2-3	CASSLGLAGGPNTDTQYF	TGTGCCAGCAGTTTAGGACTAGCGGGGGGACCTAACACAGATACGCAGTATTTT
TRBV5-5	NA	NA	TRBJ1-2	CASSLAGTIYGYTF	TGTGCCAGCAGCTTGGCAGGAACGATATATGGCTACACCTTC
TRBV12-3/TRBV12-4	NA	NA	TRBJ1-2	CASSLTRAEGYTF	TGTGCCAGCAGTTTAACCAGGGCAGAGGGCTACACCTTC
TRBV18	TRBD1	NA	TRBJ2-5	CASSRRTGEETQYF	TGTGCCAGCTCACGCCGCACAGGGGAAGAGACCCAGTACTTC
TRBV3-1/TRBV3-2	TRBD1	NA	TRBJ2-7	CASRDRGYEQYF	TGTGCCAGCCGGGACAGGGGCTACGAGCAGTACTTC
TRBV18	NA	NA	TRBJ1-2	CASSPPASGYTF	TGTGCCAGCTCACCACCGGCAAGTGGCTACACCTTC
TRBV5-1	NA	NA	TRBJ1-4	CASSLGASGGKLFF	TGCGCCAGCAGCTTGGGGGCTTCGGGGGGAAAACTGTTTTTT
TRBV5-4	TRBD1	NA	TRBJ1-2	CASRPPQGSYGYTF	TGTGCCAGCAGACCACCACAGGGGAGCTATGGCTACACCTTC
TRBV7-6	NA	NA	TRBJ2-5	CASSFSGGAGETQYF	TGTGCCAGCAGCTTTAGTGGGGGGGCCGGAGAGACCCAGTACTTC
TRBV6-1	TRBD2	NA	TRBJ2-2	CASSVGLAVNTGELFF	TGTGCCAGCAGTGTCGGACTAGCGGTGAACACCGGGGAGCTGTTTTTT
TRBV29-1	NA	few	TRBJ2-2	CSVEDLNSLPGELFF	TGCAGCGTTGAAGATCTCAACAGTCTCCCCGGGGAGCTGTTTTTT
TRBV11-3	NA	few	TRBJ1-1	CASSLDAGTYLNTEAFF	TGTGCCAGCAGCTTAGACGCCGGGACATATTTGAACACTGAAGCTTTCTTT
TRBV24-1	NA	NA	TRBJ1-1	CATSDETVGAFMNTEAFF	TGTGCCACCAGTGACGAGACCGTTGGGGCCTTTATGAACACTGAAGCTTTCTTT
TRBV6-4	TRBD1	NA	TRBJ2-2	CASSPQGVNTGELFF	TGTGCCAGCAGTCCACAGGGGGTGAACACCGGGGAGCTGTTTTTT
TRBV18	NA	NA	TRBJ1-4	CASSPLPTVESEKLFF	TGTGCCAGCTCACCACTCCCGACAGTGGAATCCGAAAAACTGTTTTTT
TRBV6-5	NA	NA	TRBJ1-3	CASSYSGVFSGNTIYF	TGTGCCAGCAGTTACTCAGGGGTGTTCTCTGGAAACACCATATATTTT
TRBV18	NA	NA	TRBJ1-1	CASSPERGGETEAFF	TGTGCCAGCTCACCCGAGCGGGGCGGAGAGACTGAAGCTTTCTTT
TRBV10-3	NA	NA	TRBJ2-7	CAISDDEGHEQYF	TGTGCCATCAGTGACGACGAGGGCCACGAGCAGTACTTC
TRBV5-1	NA	NA	TRBJ1-1	CASSLKQGAGTEAFF	TGCGCCAGCAGCTTGAAACAGGGTGCCGGGACTGAAGCTTTCTTT
TRBV4-2	TRBD1	NA	TRBJ2-1	CASSQDWTGRYNEQFF	TGTGCCAGCAGCCAAGATTGGACAGGGAGGTACAATGAGCAGTTCTTC
TRBV19	TRBD2	NA	TRBJ2-2	CASSMAGGNTGELFF	TGTGCCAGTAGTATGGCGGGGGGGAACACCGGGGAGCTGTTTTTT
TRBV7-9	TRBD2	once	TRBJ2-3	CASSWTSGEDTQYF	TGTGCCAGCAGCTGGACTAGCGGGGAAGATACGCAGTATTTT
TRBV12-3/TRBV12-4	TRBD2	NA	TRBJ2-3	CASSLRGDTQYF	TGTGCCAGCAGTTTGCGGGGGGATACGCAGTATTTT
TRBV25-1	TRBD1	NA	TRBJ2-2	CASSYRGAGELFF	TGTGCCAGCTCTTACAGGGGGGCCGGGGAGCTGTTTTTT
TRBV4-1	TRBD2	NA	TRBJ2-5	CASSPYRLAGYETQYF	TGCGCCAGCAGCCCTTACCGGCTAGCGGGGTATGAGACCCAGTACTTC
TRBV2	TRBD2	once	TRBJ2-3	CASSETGTRTDTQYF	TGTGCCAGCAGTGAGACCGGGACTAGGACAGATACGCAGTATTTT
TRBV13	TRBD1	NA	TRBJ2-3	CASSIPDREDTQYF	TGTGCCAGCAGCATCCCTGACAGGGAAGATACGCAGTATTTT
TRBV7-2	TRBD2	NA	TRBJ2-5	CASSLASGQQETQYF	TGTGCCAGCAGCTTGGCTAGCGGGCAGCAAGAGACCCAGTACTTC
TRBV7-8	NA	few	TRBJ1-3	CASSPTVGNTIYF	TGTGCCAGCAGCCCAACAGTTGGAAACACCATATATTTT
TRBV7-2	TRBD2	NA	TRBJ2-2	CASSLVRTSGYTGELFF	TGTGCCAGCAGCTTAGTAAGGACTAGCGGTTACACCGGGGAGCTGTTTTTT
TRBV27	NA	NA	TRBJ1-2	CASSVGQSPHYGYTF	TGTGCCAGCAGTGTAGGACAGTCGCCACACTATGGCTACACCTTC
TRBV3-1/TRBV3-2	TRBD2	once	TRBJ2-3	CASSQDRGLAGGPGSTDTQYF	TGTGCCAGCAGCCAAGATAGGGGACTAGCGGGGGGGCCTGGTAGCACAGATACGCAGTATTTT
TRBV19	TRBD1	NA	TRBJ1-2	CASSTGQGFTGYTF	TGTGCCAGTAGTACCGGACAGGGTTTCACTGGCTACACCTTC
TRBV6-5	TRBD2	NA	TRBJ2-1	CASSYGTSGVHEQFF	TGTGCCAGCAGTTACGGGACTAGCGGGGTGCATGAGCAGTTCTTC
TRBV5-1	TRBD2	NA	TRBJ2-1	CASRGGTTAFDEQFF	TGCGCCAGCAGAGGAGGGACTACCGCATTCGATGAGCAGTTCTTC
TRBV5-1	NA	NA	TRBJ2-7	CASSSDRAYEQYF	TGCGCCAGCAGCTCCGACAGAGCCTACGAGCAGTACTTC
TRBV3-1/TRBV3-2	NA	NA	TRBJ1-4	CASSRGPSRTVPEKLFF	TGTGCCAGCAGCCGGGGGCCATCAAGGACAGTTCCCGAAAAACTGTTTTTT
TRBV20-1	NA	NA	TRBJ2-5	CSASKVGGLQETQYF	TGCAGTGCTAGTAAAGTGGGGGGACTCCAAGAGACCCAGTACTTC
TRBV7-6	NA	NA	TRBJ2-5	CASSANQETQYF	TGTGCCAGCAGCGCTAACCAAGAGACCCAGTACTTC
TRBV6-6	NA	NA	TRBJ2-3	CASSKLRDKPTDTQYF	TGTGCCAGCAGTAAGCTCCGGGACAAACCCACAGATACGCAGTATTTT
TRBV13	TRBD1	NA	TRBJ1-4	CASSFGTANEKLFF	TGTGCCAGCAGCTTCGGGACAGCAAATGAAAAACTGTTTTTT
TRBV4-1	NA	NA	TRBJ2-5	CASSQQSRETQYF	TGCGCCAGCAGCCAACAAAGTCGGGAGACCCAGTACTTC
TRBV29-1	TRBD1	NA	TRBJ1-2	CSVEGEDRGGTF	TGCAGCGTTGAAGGCGAGGACAGGGGAGGAACCTTC
TRBV6-1	NA	NA	TRBJ1-2	CASSEGTVGEAYGYTF	TGTGCCAGCAGTGAGGGTACGGTAGGGGAGGCATATGGCTACACCTTC
TRBV5-1	TRBD1	NA	TRBJ1-1	CASSLRGRKAEAFF	TGCGCCAGCAGCCTAAGGGGGCGGAAGGCTGAAGCTTTCTTT
TRBV29-1	NA	NA	TRBJ2-7	CSAYRPYEQYF	TGCAGCGCTTACAGGCCCTACGAGCAGTACTTC
TRBV6-5	NA	NA	TRBJ1-1	CASSYSRLITEAFF	TGTGCCAGCAGTTACTCGAGGCTGATCACTGAAGCTTTCTTT
TRBV7-9	NA	NA	TRBJ1-6	CASSFGNSPLHF	TGTGCCAGCAGCTTCGGGAATTCACCCCTCCACTTT
TRBV5-6	TRBD1	NA	TRBJ2-7	CASSLVDRSTYEQYF	TGTGCCAGCAGCTTGGTGGACAGGTCGACCTACGAGCAGTACTTC